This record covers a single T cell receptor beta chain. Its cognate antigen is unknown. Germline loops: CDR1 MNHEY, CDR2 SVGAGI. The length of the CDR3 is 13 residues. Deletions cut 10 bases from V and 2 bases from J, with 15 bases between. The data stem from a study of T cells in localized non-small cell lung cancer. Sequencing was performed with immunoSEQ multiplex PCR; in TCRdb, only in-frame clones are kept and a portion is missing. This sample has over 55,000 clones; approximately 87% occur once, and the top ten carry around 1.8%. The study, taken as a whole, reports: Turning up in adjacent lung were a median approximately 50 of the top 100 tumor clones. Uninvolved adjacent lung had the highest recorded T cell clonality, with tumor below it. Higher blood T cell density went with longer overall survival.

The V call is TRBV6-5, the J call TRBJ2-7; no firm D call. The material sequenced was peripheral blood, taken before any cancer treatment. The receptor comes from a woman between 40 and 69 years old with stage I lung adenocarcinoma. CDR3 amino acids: CATVDGQTYEQYF. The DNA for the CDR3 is TGTGCCACCGTCGACGGGCAGACCTACGAGCAGTACTTC.